Below, 31 T cell receptor beta chains from the same sample are listed, as sequenced in a study of blood T cells in healthy people across ages. Primers used in a second PCR of about 7 to 11 cycles were a sample-barcoded 5' primer and a J-beta primer mix. TCRdb itself ran the 5' RACE reads through MiXCR, one entry per CDR3 protein. The data show 1,500,000 or so distinct CDR3 sequences, 59% seen once. Sequenced input: blood. The receptor set was obtained from a man aged 18 to 29 in good health.

V is TRBV25-1 and J is TRBJ2-3; TRBD1 might be the D (6 bases). There are 13 residues in the CDR3. The germline V and J ends were trimmed by 6 bases and 2 bases, with 9 bases remaining between them. Germline CDR1 and CDR2: MGHDK and SYGVNS. CDR3 protein: CASSRGNTDTQYF. CDR3 coding DNA: TGTGCCAGCAGCAGGGGAAACACAGATACGCAGTATTTT.

The chain has TRBV27 and TRBJ2-7; D unresolved. Looked up from germline, CDR1 is MNHEY and CDR2 is SMNVEV (reference sequence). V was cut by 5 bases and J by 4 bases, with 12 bases left in between. The CDR3 sequence is 13 residues long. This chain's CDR3 is CASSPVGAYEQYF. CDR3 sequence (DNA): TGTGCCAGCAGTCCAGTCGGAGCTTACGAGCAGTACTTC.

This chain links TRBV29-1 with TRBJ2-1; 11 bases are shared with TRBD2. CDR3 size: 15 residues. V gave up 7 bases and J gave up 6 bases; unmatched junction bases: 11. The germline V gene encodes CDR1 SQVTM and CDR2 ANQGSEA. This CDR3 is CSGRTTSGRSNEQFF. The CDR3 DNA reads TGCAGCGGGAGGACAACTAGCGGGAGAAGCAATGAGCAGTTCTTC.

This clonotype occurred a few times. The chain employs TRBV6-2 or TRBV6-3 and TRBJ2-4; a weak D match, TRBD2 (5 bases). Trimming removed 4 bases at V and 0 bases at J, with 22 bases between. CDR1 is MNHEY and CDR2 is SVGEGT in the germline V gene. The CDR3 contains 19 residues. The CDR3 DNA follows: TGTGCCAGCAGTTCAACCTCTTCGGACTTCGTACTAGCCAAAAACATTCAGTACTTC. Amino acid sequence: CASSSTSSDFVLAKNIQYF.

The chain has TRBV7-9 and TRBJ1-2; D remains unclear. Germline V gives CDR1 SEHNR, CDR2 FQNEAQ (reference sequence). This CDR3 is 13 amino acids long. Trimming cost V 6 bases and J 6 bases, with 14 bases left between them. Here the CDR3 DNA reads TGTGCCAGCAGTTCAGGATTTAGTCATGGCTACACCTTC. It translates to CASSSGFSHGYTF.

This chain links TRBV4-1 with TRBJ2-7, with 7 bases fitting TRBD1. J was trimmed by 2 bases and V by 6 bases; bases with no gene match: 7. Germline loops: CDR1 MGHRA, CDR2 YSYEKL. The CDR3 length is 14 residues. The CDR3 here is CASRMRTGAYEQYF. CDR3 DNA: TGCGCCAGCAGGATGAGGACAGGAGCCTACGAGCAGTACTTC.

For this clonotype: Given the absence of the conserved phenylalanine or tryptophan at the CDR3 end, a read error is likely. This chain uses TRBV5-1 with TRBJ2-5; TRBD1 aligns across 12 bases. The CDR3 runs 16 residues. CDR1 and CDR2 (germline): SGHRS, YFSETQ. V shed 7 bases, J shed 5 bases, and the junction held 12 bases outside the gene matches. Written as DNA, the CDR3 is TGCGCCAGCGGACCGAGTGGGACAGGGGGCGCGGAGACCCAGTACATC. The encoded protein is CASGPSGTGGAETQYI.

This clonotype was counted between two and nine times. The chain combines TRBV24-1 with TRBJ2-3; 7 nucleotides line up with TRBD2. The V gene end was trimmed by 9 bases and the J gene end by 5 bases; junction bases not matched to a gene: 7. The CDR3 loop spans 13 amino acids. CDR1 and CDR2 (germline): KGHDR, SFDVKD. The CDR3 loop is CATAAGVEDTQYF. The CDR3 nucleotides read TGTGCCACCGCCGCGGGAGTAGAAGATACGCAGTATTTT.

The count of this clonotype is one. J is TRBJ2-1 and V is TRBV20-1; D might be TRBD1 or TRBD2, each matching 6 bases. Per the germline V gene, CDR1 is DFQATT and CDR2 is SNEGSKA (reference sequence). This CDR3 has 18 amino acids. V was trimmed by 0 bases and J by 0 bases, leaving 18 bases between them. The CDR3 nucleotides read TGCAGTGCTAGAGATAGGGGTAGGGGGGCTAGCTCCTACAATGAGCAGTTCTTC. It specifies CSARDRGRGASSYNEQFF.

The chain employs TRBV6-5 and TRBJ1-6; D perhaps matches TRBD1 (6 bases). V lost 8 bases, J lost 5 bases, and 19 bases lay in between. Germline loops: CDR1 MNHEY, CDR2 SVGAGI. The CDR3 totals 16 residues. CDR3 protein: CASHRALRDNNSPLHF. The CDR3, as DNA: TGTGCCAGCCACAGGGCCCTCCGGGACAATAATTCACCCCTCCACTTT.

This sequence joins TRBV29-1 and TRBJ1-4; D gene uncertain. V was clipped by 5 bases and J by 8 bases, with 12 bases between them. The CDR3 spans 12 residues. CDR1 and CDR2 from the germline V gene are SQVTM and ANQGSEA. The CDR3 DNA follows: TGCAGCGTTTTTGGTCTGGGCGAAAAACTGTTTTTT. Amino acids: CSVFGLGEKLFF.

This chain links TRBV27 with TRBJ2-1; D is perhaps TRBD2 (5 bases). V was cut by 9 bases and J by 7 bases, with 22 bases left in between. Per germline, CDR1 MNHEY and CDR2 SMNVEV (reference sequence). The CDR3 runs to 15 residues. The CDR3 DNA follows: TGTGCCAGTTCCCCCCGGATGCCAGCGGCTAATGAGCAGTTCTTC. Its translation: CASSPRMPAANEQFF.

This clonotype was detected a few times. This chain joins TRBV12-3 or TRBV12-4 and TRBJ1-2; 7 positions match TRBD1. The V segment lost 7 bases and the J segment 0 bases; nucleotides outside the gene matches: 5. The CDR3 sequence is 14 residues long. CDR3: CASNPTGTNYGYTF. The CDR3 DNA follows: TGTGCCAGCAATCCGACAGGGACTAACTATGGCTACACCTTC.

This clonotype was detected only a few times. The chain joins TRBV27 to TRBJ1-2; 8 nucleotides line up with TRBD1. The V gene end was trimmed by 6 bases and the J gene end by 8 bases; junction bases not matched to a gene: 11. CDR1 and CDR2 (germline): MNHEY, SMNVEV (reference sequence). The CDR3 is 14 residues long. Here the CDR3 reads CASSPGQGRGGYTF. In nucleotides, the CDR3 is TGTGCCAGCAGCCCTGGACAGGGACGGGGAGGCTACACCTTC.

The rearrangement uses TRBV11-1 and TRBJ2-7, with unresolved D. The assigned J gene may be wrong: the sequence end matches TRBJ2-5 better. The CDR3 totals 12 residues. Germline-derived CDR1 and CDR2 are SGHAT and FQDESV (reference sequence). CDR3 sequence (DNA): TGTGCCAGCAGCTTTTTGATGGAGACCCAGTACTTC. Residues: CASSFLMETQYF.

The chain is built from TRBV20-1 and TRBJ2-5, with D possibly being TRBD1 (5 bases). The tail of the sequence fits TRBJ2-7 better, so the J call may be wrong. Germline CDR1 is DFQATT and CDR2 is SNEGSKA (reference sequence). This CDR3 is built from 14 residues. CDR3 loop: CSARDSDWTLEQYF. In DNA, the CDR3 is TGCAGTGCTAGAGATAGTGATTGGACACTCGAGCAGTACTTC.

This clonotype showed up just a few times. The chain carries TRBV4-1 and TRBJ1-4, with D perhaps TRBD1 (5 bases). The CDR3 extends over 14 amino acids. V was cut by 1 base and J by 7 bases, with 10 bases left in between. Per germline, CDR1 MGHRA and CDR2 YSYEKL. CDR3 in amino acids: CASSQARAGEKLFF. Here the CDR3 DNA reads TGCGCCAGCAGCCAAGCCAGGGCAGGTGAAAAACTGTTTTTT.

The genes are TRBV6-1 and TRBJ1-2, with D uncertain. The CDR3 totals 15 residues. Germline loops: CDR1 MNHNS, CDR2 SASEGT. V shed 2 bases and J shed 5 bases, with 15 bases lying between them. CDR3 residues: CASSEFGRYEYGYTF. The CDR3 bases are TGTGCCAGCAGTGAATTCGGCCGCTACGAGTATGGCTACACCTTC.

The rearrangement links TRBV7-2 to TRBJ2-7, with D uncertain. This CDR3 contains 15 residues. The ends were cut back, 4 bases at V and 2 bases at J, with 15 bases in the middle. Germline loops: CDR1 SGHTA, CDR2 FQGNSA. This CDR3 is CASSSLTSMTYEQYF. CDR3 sequence (DNA): TGTGCCAGCAGCTCCTTGACAAGTATGACCTACGAGCAGTACTTC.

The rearrangement joins TRBV11-2 to TRBJ1-2; D remains ambiguous. Trimming took 0 bases from V and 3 from J, leaving 5 bases between them. Germline V CDR1 and CDR2: SGHAT, FQNNGV. This CDR3 has 13 residues. The CDR3 loop reads CASSLERYYGYTF. CDR3 bases: TGTGCCAGCAGCTTAGAACGTTACTATGGCTACACCTTC.

CDR3 nucleotides: TGCGCCAGCAAGAGTACAGGGAGAGGAGAGCAGTACTTC. This codes for CASKSTGRGEQYF. The chain employs TRBV4-1 and TRBJ2-7; D is possibly TRBD1 (6 bases). The V end was cut by 7 bases, the J end by 7 bases, with 17 bases between. CDR3 length: 13 residues. CDR1 is MGHRA, CDR2 YSYEKL, per germline.

This clonotype was seen only once. The V call is TRBV20-1, the J call TRBJ1-5, with 9 positions matching TRBD1. Germline CDR1 and CDR2: DFQATT and SNEGSKA (reference sequence). The CDR3 is 11 amino acids. The CDR3 nucleotides read TGCGGAACAGGGGGCTATCAGCCCCAGCATTTT. This codes for CGTGGYQPQHF.

The chain has TRBV6-2 or TRBV6-3 and TRBJ2-5; D is undetermined. The CDR3 totals 15 residues. V dropped 0 bases and J dropped 5 bases, with 13 bases sitting between them. Germline CDR1 reads MNHEY; CDR2 reads SVGEGT. In DNA form, the CDR3 reads TGTGCCAGCAGTTACTCGAATGAGAGTTGGGAGACCCAGTACTTC. Translating it yields CASSYSNESWETQYF.

The chain links TRBV2 to TRBJ2-1, with TRBD2 identical over 8 bases. Germline V gene data show CDR1 as SNHLY and CDR2 as FYNNEI. The ends lost 6 bases at V and 4 bases at J; junction bases unmatched: 8. CDR3 length equals 15 residues. CDR3 DNA: TGTGCCAGCAGACCTAAGGCGGGAGGATACAATGAGCAGTTCTTC. It is translated as CASRPKAGGYNEQFF. Full variable domain (missing parts from reference TRBV2 and TRBJ2-1): EPEVTQTPSHQVTQMGQEVILRCVPISNHLYFYWYRQILGQKVEFLVSFYNNEISEKSEIFDDQFSVERPDGSNFTLKIRSTKLEDSAMYFCASRPKAGGYNEQFFGPGTRLTVL.

This clonotype has just a few counts. J is TRBJ1-2 and V is TRBV7-9, with D hard to call. V lost 1 base, J lost 0 bases, and 12 bases lay in between. From germline, CDR1 is SEHNR and CDR2 FQNEAQ (reference sequence). The CDR3 has 16 residues. DNA for the CDR3: TGTGCCAGCAGCTTAGACGCGGCAACTGCTAACTATGGCTACACCTTC. This translates into CASSLDAATANYGYTF.

In its sample, this clonotype was seen a few times. This chain links TRBV4-1 with TRBJ2-1; 10 bases match TRBD2. With V trimmed by 5 bases and J by 3 bases, 10 bases remained unmatched. This CDR3 is built from 17 residues. The germline V gene has CDR1 MGHRA and CDR2 YSYEKL. The CDR3 region has the DNA TGCGCCAGCAGCATAACCCCCCTAGCGGGGGACTACAATGAGCAGTTCTTC. It yields the protein CASSITPLAGDYNEQFF.

Concerning this clonotype itself: This may be a read error, as it is one base from a much larger clone. This rearrangement joins TRBV29-1 to TRBJ1-1; 7 positions match TRBD1. The germline V gene encodes CDR1 SQVTM and CDR2 ANQGSEA. Germline trimming cut 5 bases from V and 3 bases from J; bases unmatched to any gene: 3. The CDR3 extends over 12 amino acids. CDR3 sequence: CSVSRGYTEAFF. The CDR3 region has the DNA TGCAGCGTTTCCAGGGGGTACACTGAAGCTTTCTTT.

This rearrangement joins TRBV29-1 to TRBJ1-2; 7 nucleotides line up with TRBD1. V lost 6 bases, J lost 3 bases, and 13 bases stayed unmatched. Germline V gene data show CDR1 as SQVTM and CDR2 as ANQGSEA. CDR3 size: 15 residues. Here the CDR3 DNA reads TGCAGCGTGGAGCGTGGAGGGGGCGCGTACTATGGCTACACCTTC. Translated: CSVERGGGAYYGYTF. The full variable domain, its missing parts supplied by reference TRBV29-1 and TRBJ1-2, is SAVISQKPSRDICQRGTSLTIQCQVDSQVTMMFWYRQQPGQSLTLIATANQGSEATYESGFVIDKFPISRPNLTFSTLTVSNMSPEDSSIYLCSVERGGGAYYGYTFGSGTRLTVV.

This clonotype was counted only a few times. This chain joins TRBV5-1 and TRBJ2-7; 10 positions agree with TRBD2. The ends lost 4 bases at V and 0 bases at J; junction bases unmatched: 4. The CDR3 has 15 amino acids. Germline lookup yields CDR1 SGHRS and CDR2 YFSETQ. CDR3 residues: CASSRGTSDSYEQYF. The CDR3, as DNA: TGCGCCAGCAGCCGCGGGACTAGCGACTCCTACGAGCAGTACTTC. Full variable domain (outside the CDR3, taken from reference TRBV5-1 and TRBJ2-7): KAGVTQTPRYLIKTRGQQVTLSCSPISGHRSVSWYQQTPGQGLQFLFEYFSETQRNKGNFPGRFSGRQFSNSRSEMNVSTLELGDSALYLCASSRGTSDSYEQYFGPGTRLTVT.

This chain connects TRBV6-5 to TRBJ2-5; 13 bases are shared with TRBD2. Germline V gives CDR1 MNHEY, CDR2 SVGAGI. The CDR3 covers 17 residues. V was clipped by 4 bases and J by 4 bases; unmatched bases: 9. The CDR3 is CASSSGTSGAWGETQYF. The CDR3 DNA reads TGTGCCAGCAGTTCGGGGACTAGCGGGGCATGGGGAGAGACCCAGTACTTC.

This chain uses TRBV14 with TRBJ2-1; 7 bases are a match to TRBD2. The V gene end was trimmed by 3 bases and the J gene end by 5 bases; junction bases not matched to a gene: 16. The CDR3 contains 18 residues. Germline lookup yields CDR1 SGHDN and CDR2 FVKESK. CDR3 sequence (DNA): TGTGCCAGCAGCCATTGGGTTGGGGCCCCCGGGACTAACAATGAGCAGTTCTTC. This gives the protein CASSHWVGAPGTNNEQFF.